This entry lists 25 T cell receptor beta chains sequenced from one sample in a study of immune cell composition in non-small cell lung cancer. Using immunoSEQ multiplex PCR, the repertoire was profiled, and TCRdb retains in-frame clones only, with some absent. The profile shows about 8,000 clones, around 78% of them singletons. Input material: lung tumor tissue. The receptors here all came from a human donor with non-small cell lung cancer.

Here the CDR3 DNA reads TGCGCCAGCAGGGTACAGGGGCGCTATAGCGGGGGCCCTGTGACAGATACGCAGTATTTT. This encodes CASRVQGRYSGGPVTDTQYF. The V call is TRBV10-2, the J call TRBJ2-3; TRBD2 matches 9 bases. Trimming at V came to 6 bases and at J to 3 bases, leaving 22 bases not matched to a gene. Germline loops: CDR1 WSHSY, CDR2 SAAADI. This CDR3 is built from 20 residues.

This sequence joins TRBV7-9 and TRBJ1-4, with D tentatively TRBD1 (5 bases). This CDR3 is built from 14 residues. Germline CDR1 reads SEHNR; CDR2 reads FQNEAQ (reference sequence). With 5 bases removed from V and 7 bases from J, the gap between germline ends came to 14 bases. CDR3 sequence: CASSTQVGGEKLFF. In DNA form, the CDR3 reads TGTGCCAGCAGCACTCAAGTGGGGGGTGAAAAACTGTTTTTT.

By share, this clone ranks as medium-sized. This sample includes further DNA sequences coding for the same CDR3. The chain carries TRBV11-2 and TRBJ1-1; D gene ambiguous. The CDR3 is 12 amino acids. V lost 3 bases and J lost 1, with 3 bases in between. CDR1 SGHAT and CDR2 FQNNGV come from the germline V gene. The CDR3, as DNA: TGTGCCAGCAGCTTTGAGAACACTGAAGCTTTCTTT. Its translation: CASSFENTEAFF.

The chain is built from TRBV11-2 and TRBJ1-4; a possible D gene is TRBD1 (6 bases). The germline V and J ends were trimmed by 5 bases and 4 bases, with 14 bases remaining between them. CDR1 is SGHAT, CDR2 FQNNGV, per germline. The CDR3 is made up of 15 amino acids. CDR3 DNA: TGTGCCAGCAGCCCCGGGGGGCCAGGTAATGAAAAACTGTTTTTT. It encodes CASSPGGPGNEKLFF.

V gene TRBV11-2 combines with J gene TRBJ1-4; TRBD1 might be the D (5 bases). This CDR3 comprises 15 residues. Trimming cost V 6 bases and J 4 bases, with 15 bases left between them. The V gene's germline CDR1 is SGHAT and CDR2 FQNNGV. In nucleotides, the CDR3 is TGTGCCAGCAGGAAACCGGGACTAAGTAATGAAAAACTGTTTTTT. It encodes CASRKPGLSNEKLFF.

The V and J genes are TRBV12-5 and TRBJ2-1; no clear D. The CDR3 covers 14 residues. CDR1 and CDR2 from the germline V gene are LGHNT and FRNRAP. Trimming shortened V by 7 bases and J by 1 base, and 11 bases separated the two germline ends. The CDR3 sequence: CASVLMGSYNEQFF. The CDR3, as DNA: TGTGCTAGTGTCCTGATGGGATCCTACAATGAGCAGTTCTTC. The full variable domain, with the rest looked up from reference TRBV12-5 and TRBJ2-1, is DARVTQTPRHKVTEMGQEVTMRCQPILGHNTVFWYRQTMMQGLELLAYFRNRAPLDDSGMPKDRFSAEMPDATLATLKIQPSEPRDSAVYFCASVLMGSYNEQFFGPGTRLTVL.

The rearrangement joins TRBV7-2 to TRBJ2-5; 7 bases fit TRBD1. The junction had 7 bases not matched to a gene; V was cut back by 5 bases and J by 4 bases. This CDR3 spans 14 amino acids. Germline V CDR1 and CDR2: SGHTA, FQGNSA. This CDR3 is CASSRDSLVETQYF. Here the CDR3 DNA reads TGTGCCAGCAGCCGGGACAGTTTAGTAGAGACCCAGTACTTC.

This clone occurred once. J is TRBJ1-1 and V is TRBV7-2, with TRBD1 as a possible D gene (5 bases). The CDR3 has 14 amino acids. V lost 5 bases to trimming and J lost 0 bases, with 10 bases between them. CDR1 SGHTA and CDR2 FQGNSA come from the germline V gene. Here the CDR3 reads CASSPQGLNTEAFF. In DNA, the CDR3 is TGTGCCAGCAGCCCCCAGGGACTGAACACTGAAGCTTTCTTT.

The CDR3 protein is CASSLSRGQGALDGNEQFF. The CDR3 nucleotides read TGTGCCAGCAGCTTATCAAGGGGACAGGGGGCTCTCGACGGTAATGAGCAGTTCTTC. The chain uses TRBV11-1 and TRBJ2-1; 12 bases map to TRBD1. This CDR3 contains 19 residues. The germline gives CDR1 SGHAT, CDR2 FQDESV (reference sequence). V was pared by 2 bases and J by 7 bases, with 15 bases of the junction left unmatched.

The chain carries TRBV11-3 and TRBJ2-1; D is unresolved. Germline lookup yields CDR1 SGHNT and CDR2 YENEEA. V shed 3 bases and J shed 7 bases, with 10 bases lying between them. The length of the CDR3 is 13 residues. CDR3 sequence reads: CASSFNSLNEQFF. For the CDR3, the DNA is TGTGCCAGCAGCTTTAACAGCTTAAATGAGCAGTTCTTC.

The chain has TRBV25-1 and TRBJ1-1; a weak D match, TRBD1 (5 bases). Germline CDR1 MGHDK, CDR2 SYGVNS. V was clipped by 5 bases and J by 7 bases, with 14 bases between them. The CDR3 runs 13 residues. CDR3 in DNA: TGTGCCAGCAGTAGGGGTACAGCAGGTGAAGCTTTCTTT. It is translated as CASSRGTAGEAFF.

This clone was seen a few times. CDR3 loop: CASSRQARTSGNTGELFF. The CDR3, as DNA: TGCGCCAGCAGTCGACAGGCCAGGACTAGCGGGAACACCGGGGAGCTGTTTTTT. The chain employs TRBV5-1 and TRBJ2-2, with 10 nucleotides matching TRBD2. The CDR3 extends over 18 amino acids. Germline CDR1 SGHRS, CDR2 YFSETQ. J gave up 1 base and V 5 bases, and 11 bases lay outside the gene matches. Supplemented by reference TRBV5-1 and TRBJ2-2, the full variable domain reads KAGVTQTPRYLIKTRGQQVTLSCSPISGHRSVSWYQQTPGQGLQFLFEYFSETQRNKGNFPGRFSGRQFSNSRSEMNVSTLELGDSALYLCASSRQARTSGNTGELFFGEGSRLTVL.

The gene calls are TRBV6-5 and TRBJ1-1; D uncertain. V was clipped by 4 bases and J by 3 bases, with 18 bases between them. Germline CDR1 reads MNHEY; CDR2 reads SVGAGI. This CDR3 region has 16 residues. The CDR3 here is CASSSALIYMDTEAFF. The CDR3 region has the DNA TGTGCCAGCAGTTCGGCACTGATCTACATGGACACTGAAGCTTTCTTT.

The chain joins TRBV5-4 to TRBJ1-1; D is perhaps TRBD1 (5 bases). CDR1 SGHNT and CDR2 YYREEE come from the germline V gene (reference sequence). There are 16 residues in the CDR3. V was trimmed by 0 bases and J by 0 bases, leaving 12 bases between them. The CDR3, as DNA: TGTGCCAGCAGCTTGGCAGGGAAGGCCCTGAACACTGAAGCTTTCTTT. Amino acid sequence: CASSLAGKALNTEAFF. The full variable domain, with the rest looked up from reference TRBV5-4 and TRBJ1-1, is ETGVTQSPTHLIKTRGQQVTLRCSSQSGHNTVSWYQQALGQGPQFIFQYYREEENGRGNFPPRFSGLQFPNYSSELNVNALELDDSALYLCASSLAGKALNTEAFFGQGTRLTVV.

On this clone: With a much larger clone just one base away, this may be a read error. V gene TRBV11-1 combines with J gene TRBJ1-1; D call uncertain. Per germline, CDR1 SGHAT and CDR2 FQDESV (reference sequence). The CDR3 extends over 12 amino acids. Trimming removed 1 base from V and 1 base from J, with 1 base in between. The CDR3 protein is CASSLENTEAFF. For the CDR3, the DNA is TGTGCCAGCAGCTTAGAGAACACTGAAGCTTTCTTT.

This clone showed up just a few times. The V gene is TRBV4-1, the J gene TRBJ2-5; D call uncertain. Germline-derived CDR1 and CDR2 are MGHRA and YSYEKL. The CDR3 totals 14 residues. Trimming stripped 3 bases from V and 5 bases from J, with 13 bases between. The CDR3 bases are TGCGCCAGCAGCCAGAGCTCAAAGGTCGAGACCCAGTACTTC. It yields the protein CASSQSSKVETQYF.

The chain carries TRBV7-2 and TRBJ2-1, with TRBD2 identical over 7 bases. V dropped 5 bases and J dropped 7; count of bases not matched to a gene: 14. CDR1 SGHTA and CDR2 FQGNSA come from the germline V gene. The CDR3 covers 16 residues. CDR3 residues: CASSPPGLPNGNEQFF. In nucleotides, the CDR3 is TGTGCCAGCAGCCCCCCGGGACTACCAAATGGGAATGAGCAGTTCTTC.

The chain links TRBV27 to TRBJ2-7, with 8 bases identical to TRBD1. The germline V gene has CDR1 MNHEY and CDR2 SMNVEV (reference sequence). V trimming: 2 bases; J trimming: 0 bases; junction bases outside the gene matches: 9. The CDR3 has 17 amino acids. The CDR3, as DNA: TGTGCCAGCAGTTTACGGCCAGGGGGCGACAGCTCCTACGAGCAGTACTTC. It translates to CASSLRPGGDSSYEQYF.

The chain joins TRBV7-2 to TRBJ2-6; the match to TRBD1 covers 9 bases. J was trimmed by 2 bases and V by 6 bases; bases with no gene match: 8. This CDR3 comprises 17 residues. The germline CDR1 and CDR2 sequences are SGHTA and FQGNSA. The CDR3 DNA reads as TGTGCCAGCAGTCCCGACAGGGGGGTTGCTGGGGCCAACGTCCTGACTTTC. Protein: CASSPDRGVAGANVLTF.

There are a few counts of this clone. The CDR3 loop reads CASSLGRGAFF. The CDR3 coding sequence is TGTGCCAGCAGCTTGGGAAGGGGAGCTTTCTTT. This rearrangement joins TRBV7-9 to TRBJ1-1; a weak D match, TRBD1 (5 bases). The CDR3 extends over 11 amino acids. Per germline, CDR1 SEHNR and CDR2 FQNEAQ (reference sequence). V was trimmed by 3 bases and J by 10 bases, leaving 9 bases between them.

V usage is TRBV14 and J usage is TRBJ1-1; TRBD1 aligns across 10 bases. The CDR3 has 14 amino acids. CDR1 and CDR2 (germline): SGHDN, FVKESK. After removal of 4 bases from V and 6 bases from J, the junction contained 5 bases not matched to a gene. Written as DNA, the CDR3 is TGTGCCAGCAGCCTAGTCGACAGGGGGCCTGAAGCTTTCTTT. Translated: CASSLVDRGPEAFF.

V usage is TRBV5-5 and J usage is TRBJ2-2; maybe TRBD1 (6 bases). The CDR3 is 13 amino acids. Germline CDR1 reads SGHKS; CDR2 reads YYEKEE (reference sequence). V shed 4 bases and J shed 6 bases, with 10 bases lying between them. CDR3 sequence reads: CASSTQGPGELFF. CDR3 coding DNA: TGTGCCAGCAGCACCCAGGGGCCCGGGGAGCTGTTTTTT.

The rearrangement uses TRBV7-8 and TRBJ2-3, with TRBD2 identical over 9 bases. Germline lookup yields CDR1 SGHVS and CDR2 FQNEAQ. This CDR3 contains 14 residues. Trimming removed 4 bases from V and 6 bases from J; junction bases left unmatched: 5. The CDR3 loop reads CASSSGLASDTQYF. Written as DNA, the CDR3 is TGTGCCAGCAGCTCGGGACTAGCAAGTGATACGCAGTATTTT.

Relative to its sample, this clone is large. This rearrangement joins TRBV11-1 to TRBJ1-2; no firm D call. Germline V gene sequence: CDR1 SGHAT, CDR2 FQDESV (reference sequence). CDR3 length: 14 amino acids. V lost 5 bases, J lost 5 bases, and 15 bases lay in between. As DNA, the CDR3 is TGTGCCAGCAGCCCCGACTCATCTAGGTATGGCTACACCTTC. Translated: CASSPDSSRYGYTF. Full variable domain (rest looked up from reference TRBV11-1 and TRBJ1-2): EAEVAQSPRYKITEKSQAVAFWCDPISGHATLYWYRQILGQGPELLVQFQDESVVDDSQLPKDRFSAERLKGVDSTLKIQPAELGDSAMYLCASSPDSSRYGYTFGSGTRLTVV.

J is TRBJ2-7 and V is TRBV11-3, with 10 bases matching TRBD1. Germline V gene lookup returns CDR1 SGHNT and CDR2 YENEEA. The CDR3 is made up of 14 amino acids. With 5 bases clipped from V and 7 bases from J, the junction kept 8 bases outside the gene matches. CDR3 loop: CASSPRTGGGEQYF. The CDR3 DNA sequence: TGTGCCAGCAGCCCACGGACAGGGGGTGGAGAGCAGTACTTC.